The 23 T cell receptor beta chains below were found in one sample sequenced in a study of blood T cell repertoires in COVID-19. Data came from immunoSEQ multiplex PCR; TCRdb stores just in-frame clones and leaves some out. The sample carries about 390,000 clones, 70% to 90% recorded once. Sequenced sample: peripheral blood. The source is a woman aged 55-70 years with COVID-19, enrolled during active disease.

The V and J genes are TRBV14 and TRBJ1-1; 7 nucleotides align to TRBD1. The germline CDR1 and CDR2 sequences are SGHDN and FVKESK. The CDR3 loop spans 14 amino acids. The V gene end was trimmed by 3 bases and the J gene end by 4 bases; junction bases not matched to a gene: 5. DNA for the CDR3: TGTGCCAGCAGCCAGCAGGGGGGCGTCACTGAAGCTTTCTTT. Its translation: CASSQQGGVTEAFF. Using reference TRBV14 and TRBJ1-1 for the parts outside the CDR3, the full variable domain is EAGVTQFPSHSVIEKGQTVTLRCDPISGHDNLYWYRRVMGKEIKFLLHFVKESKQDESGMPNNRFLAERTGGTYSTLKVQPAELEDSGVYFCASSQQGGVTEAFFGQGTRLTVV.

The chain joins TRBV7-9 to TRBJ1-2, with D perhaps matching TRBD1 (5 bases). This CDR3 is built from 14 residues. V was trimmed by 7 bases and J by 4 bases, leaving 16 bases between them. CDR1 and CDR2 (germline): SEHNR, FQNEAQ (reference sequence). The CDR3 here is CASTIPGMSYGYTF. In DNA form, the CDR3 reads TGTGCCAGCACCATTCCAGGGATGTCCTATGGCTACACCTTC. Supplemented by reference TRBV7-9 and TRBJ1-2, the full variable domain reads DTGVSQNPRHKITKRGQNVTFRCDPISEHNRLYWYRQTLGQGPEFLTYFQNEAQLEKSRLLSDRFSAERPKGSFSTLEIQRTEQGDSAMYLCASTIPGMSYGYTFGSGTRLTVV.

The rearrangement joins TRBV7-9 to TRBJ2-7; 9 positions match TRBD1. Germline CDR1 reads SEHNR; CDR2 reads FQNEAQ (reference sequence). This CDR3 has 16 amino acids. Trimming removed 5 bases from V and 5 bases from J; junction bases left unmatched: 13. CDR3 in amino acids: CASSGSGTGYINEQYF. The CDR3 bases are TGTGCCAGCAGCGGGAGCGGGACAGGGTATATCAACGAGCAGTACTTC.

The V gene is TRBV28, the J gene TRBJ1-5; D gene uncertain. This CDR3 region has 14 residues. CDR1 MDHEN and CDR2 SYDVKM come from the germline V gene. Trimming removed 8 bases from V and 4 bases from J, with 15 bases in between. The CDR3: CASSRSSGNQPQHF. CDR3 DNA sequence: TGTGCCAGCTCCAGGTCCTCTGGTAATCAGCCCCAGCATTTT. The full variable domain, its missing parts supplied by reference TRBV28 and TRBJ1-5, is DVKVTQSSRYLVKRTGEKVFLECVQDMDHENMFWYRQDPGLGLRLIYFSYDVKMKEKGDIPEGYSVSREKKERFSLILESASTNQTSMYLCASSRSSGNQPQHFGDGTRLSIL.

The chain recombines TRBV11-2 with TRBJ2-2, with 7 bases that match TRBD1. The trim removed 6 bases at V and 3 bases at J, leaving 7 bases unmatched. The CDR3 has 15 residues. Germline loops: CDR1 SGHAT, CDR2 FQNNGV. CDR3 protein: CASRPTGVDTGELFF. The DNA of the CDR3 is TGTGCCAGCAGACCCACAGGGGTCGACACCGGGGAGCTGTTTTTT.

In DNA, the CDR3 is TGCGCCAGCAGCCGGGGCGGGGCTATCAGAGGAGAGACCCAGTACTTC. Protein product: CASSRGGAIRGETQYF. The V and J genes are TRBV5-1 and TRBJ2-5; D might be TRBD2 (6 bases). The CDR3 totals 16 residues. Germline assignment: CDR1 SGHRS and CDR2 YFSETQ. V lost 4 bases, J lost 4 bases, and 20 bases lay in between.

In nucleotides, the CDR3 is TGTGCCAGCAGCACGACAGGGGAGGACGGCTATGGCTACACCTTC. This gives the protein CASSTTGEDGYGYTF. The chain is built from TRBV5-4 and TRBJ1-2; 8 bases line up with TRBD1. Germline V CDR1 and CDR2: SGHNT, YYREEE (reference sequence). CDR3 length: 15 amino acids. Trimming removed 4 bases from V and 4 bases from J; junction bases left unmatched: 9.

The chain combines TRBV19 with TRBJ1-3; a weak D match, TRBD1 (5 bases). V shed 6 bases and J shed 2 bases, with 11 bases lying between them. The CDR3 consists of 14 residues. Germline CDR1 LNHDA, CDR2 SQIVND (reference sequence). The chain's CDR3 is CASRSAGPGNTIYF. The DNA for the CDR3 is TGTGCCAGTAGATCGGCAGGGCCTGGAAACACCATATATTTT. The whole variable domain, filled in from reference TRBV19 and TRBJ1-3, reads DGGITQSPKYLFRKEGQNVTLSCEQNLNHDAMYWYRQDPGQGLRLIYYSQIVNDFQKGDIAEGYSVSREKKESFPLTVTSAQKNPTAFYLCASRSAGPGNTIYFGEGSWLTVV.

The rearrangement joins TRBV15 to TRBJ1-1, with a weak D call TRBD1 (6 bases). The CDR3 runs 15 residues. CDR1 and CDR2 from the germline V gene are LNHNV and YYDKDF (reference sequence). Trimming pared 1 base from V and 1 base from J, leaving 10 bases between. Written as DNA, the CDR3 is TGTGCCACCAGCAGAGGTGGACAGAGGAACACTGAAGCTTTCTTT. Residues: CATSRGGQRNTEAFF.

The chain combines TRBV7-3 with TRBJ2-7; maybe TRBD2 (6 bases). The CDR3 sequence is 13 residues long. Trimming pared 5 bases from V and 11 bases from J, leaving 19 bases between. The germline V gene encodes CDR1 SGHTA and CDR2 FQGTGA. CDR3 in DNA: TGTGCCAGCAGCGCATCATCGGAGGGTTTCAAGTACTTC. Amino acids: CASSASSEGFKYF.

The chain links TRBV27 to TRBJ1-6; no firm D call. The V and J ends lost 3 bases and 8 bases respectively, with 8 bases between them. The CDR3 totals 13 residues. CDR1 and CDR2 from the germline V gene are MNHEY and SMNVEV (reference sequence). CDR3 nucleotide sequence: TGTGCCAGCAGTTTTGCGAGGGATTCACCCCTCCACTTT. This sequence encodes CASSFARDSPLHF.

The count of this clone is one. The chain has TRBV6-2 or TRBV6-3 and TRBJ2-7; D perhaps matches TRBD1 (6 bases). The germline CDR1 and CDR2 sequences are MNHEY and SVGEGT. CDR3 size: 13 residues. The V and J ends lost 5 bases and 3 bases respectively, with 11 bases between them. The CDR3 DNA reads TGTGCCAGCAGTCCGCCACAGGGCTACGAGCAGTACTTC. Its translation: CASSPPQGYEQYF.

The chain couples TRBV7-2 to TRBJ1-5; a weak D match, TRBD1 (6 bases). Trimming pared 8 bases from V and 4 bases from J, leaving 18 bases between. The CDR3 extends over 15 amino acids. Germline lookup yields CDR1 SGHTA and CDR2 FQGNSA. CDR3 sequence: CASALEVGTNQPQHF. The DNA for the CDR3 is TGTGCCAGCGCCCTGGAGGTCGGGACAAATCAGCCCCAGCATTTT.

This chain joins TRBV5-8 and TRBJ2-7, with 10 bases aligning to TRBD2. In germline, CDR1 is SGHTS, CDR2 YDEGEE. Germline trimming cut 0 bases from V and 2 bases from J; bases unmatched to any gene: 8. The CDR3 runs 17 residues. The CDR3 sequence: CASSLAKASGGPYEQYF. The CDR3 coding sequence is TGTGCCAGCAGCTTGGCCAAGGCTAGCGGGGGCCCCTACGAGCAGTACTTC.

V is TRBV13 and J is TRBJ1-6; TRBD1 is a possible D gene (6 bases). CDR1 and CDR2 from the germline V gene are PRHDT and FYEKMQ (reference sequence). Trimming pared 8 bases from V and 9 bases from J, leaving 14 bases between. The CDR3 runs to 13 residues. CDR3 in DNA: TGTGCCAGCTCGCCGGGACACCTTTCACCCCTCCACTTT. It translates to CASSPGHLSPLHF.

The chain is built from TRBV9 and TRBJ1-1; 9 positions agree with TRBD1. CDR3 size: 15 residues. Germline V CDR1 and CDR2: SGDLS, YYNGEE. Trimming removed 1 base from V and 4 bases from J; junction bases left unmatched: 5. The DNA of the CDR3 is TGTGCCAGCAGCGTACTCGGACAGGGGTTCACTGAAGCTTTCTTT. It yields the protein CASSVLGQGFTEAFF.

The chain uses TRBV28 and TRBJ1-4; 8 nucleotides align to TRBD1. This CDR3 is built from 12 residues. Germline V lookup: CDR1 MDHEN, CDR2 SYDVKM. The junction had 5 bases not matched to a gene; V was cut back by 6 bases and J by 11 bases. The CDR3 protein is CASSLRQGKLFF. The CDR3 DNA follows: TGTGCCAGCAGCCTACGACAGGGGAAACTGTTTTTT.

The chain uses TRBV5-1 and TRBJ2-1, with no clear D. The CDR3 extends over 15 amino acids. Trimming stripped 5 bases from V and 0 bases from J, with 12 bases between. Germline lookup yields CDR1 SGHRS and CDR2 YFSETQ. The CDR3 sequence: CASRVSVSSYNEQFF. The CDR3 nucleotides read TGCGCCAGCAGGGTGTCGGTGAGCTCCTACAATGAGCAGTTCTTC.

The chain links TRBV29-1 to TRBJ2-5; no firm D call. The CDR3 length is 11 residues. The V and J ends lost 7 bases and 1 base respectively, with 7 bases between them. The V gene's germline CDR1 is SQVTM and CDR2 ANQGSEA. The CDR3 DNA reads TGCAGCGGGGCGACCCAAGAGACCCAGTACTTC. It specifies CSGATQETQYF.

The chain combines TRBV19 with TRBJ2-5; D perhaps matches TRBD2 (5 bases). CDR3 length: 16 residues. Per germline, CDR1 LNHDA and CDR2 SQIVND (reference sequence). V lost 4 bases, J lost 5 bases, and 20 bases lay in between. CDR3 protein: CASSSANGILTETQYF. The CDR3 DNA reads TGTGCCAGTAGTAGCGCCAACGGGATCTTAACGGAGACCCAGTACTTC. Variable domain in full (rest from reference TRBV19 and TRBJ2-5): DGGITQSPKYLFRKEGQNVTLSCEQNLNHDAMYWYRQDPGQGLRLIYYSQIVNDFQKGDIAEGYSVSREKKESFPLTVTSAQKNPTAFYLCASSSANGILTETQYFGPGTRLLVL.

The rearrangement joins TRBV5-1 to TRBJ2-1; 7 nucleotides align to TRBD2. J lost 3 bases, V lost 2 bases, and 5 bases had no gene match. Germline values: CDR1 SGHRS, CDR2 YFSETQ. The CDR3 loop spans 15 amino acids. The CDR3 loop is CASSLAGRYYNEQFF. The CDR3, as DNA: TGCGCCAGCAGCTTAGCGGGGCGCTACTACAATGAGCAGTTCTTC.

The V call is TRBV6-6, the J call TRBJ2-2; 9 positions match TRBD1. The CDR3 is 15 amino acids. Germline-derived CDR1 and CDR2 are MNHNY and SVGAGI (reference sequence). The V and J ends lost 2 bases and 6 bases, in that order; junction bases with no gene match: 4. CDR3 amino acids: CASSYGDRVPGELFF. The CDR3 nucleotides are TGTGCCAGCAGTTACGGGGACAGGGTGCCCGGGGAGCTGTTTTTT.

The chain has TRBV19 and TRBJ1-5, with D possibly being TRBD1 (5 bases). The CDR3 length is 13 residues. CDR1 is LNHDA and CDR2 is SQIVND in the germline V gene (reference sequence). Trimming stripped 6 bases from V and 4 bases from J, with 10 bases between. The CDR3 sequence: CASRTQGNQPQHF. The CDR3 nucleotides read TGTGCCAGTAGGACTCAGGGAAATCAGCCCCAGCATTTT.